This T cell receptor (beta chain) was observed in a study of blood T cell repertoires in COVID-19 (dated by TCRdb to 2018 to 2020). Study-level background: The collaborator samples originated in the United States, Italy and Spain and spanned the acute and convalescent phases of COVID-19. The samples were drawn from two sources: the first 160 participants of the ongoing ImmuneRACE study, and fewer than 1,500 subjects contributed by 6 global collaborators. Nearly every sample came with metadata listing a de-identified subject ID, COVID-19 status, age in years and sex. Subjects who had been exposed to COVID-19, were actively infected with it, or had recovered from it provided the deeply sampled blood TCRbeta repertoires that made up the dataset. The prospective study material was composed of cDNA or gDNA derived from T cells, B-cell-depleted T cells, or PBMCs. Where HLA class I and class II types were available, the types were taken from metadata supplied by the sample provider, not from assay-based typing. A freely available public database, intended as a resource for researchers studying the immune response to SARS-CoV-2, is where the repertoires were released.

The immunoSEQ Assay, a bias-controlled multiplex PCR, was used to amplify TCRbeta CDR3 regions from genomic DNA. In the original analysis: The number of nucleated cells in each sample was estimated by amplification of reference gene primers within the assay. Sequence reads were collapsed and filtered to measure the absolute abundance of every unique TCRbeta CDR3 rearrangement. For each sample, productive Simpson clonality was calculated as the square root of Simpson's diversity index across productive rearrangements. The table was pulled from immuneACCESS by TCRdb, which kept in-frame rearrangements only. Such tables lose some clones; where checked, under half of the loss comes from unresolved V genes, and the rest has no known cause. The V and J calls and clone size come from that table; D and trimming were worked out from the DNA. For this sample the table gives about 55,000 clones, of which roughly 80% were detected only once. About 6.2% of the sample lies in the top ten.

Whole blood was collected in K2EDTA tubes by collaborating institutions according to the institutions' own protocols. For TCRbeta analysis, collaborator samples were shipped as frozen whole blood, as isolated PBMCs, or as DNA extracted from either sample type. V loses 3 bases of germline sequence and J loses 10 bases, and the interval between the two ends is 13 bases. Counted from cysteine to phenylalanine, this CDR3 has 13 amino acids. Left in the record is the CDR3 DNA by itself, 39 bases read in frame from the first base. CDR1 SEHNR and CDR2 FQNEAQ were looked up in the germline V gene (reference sequence). Broader findings and caveats from the paper: Clinical and demographic metadata were provided uncurated, with the amount varying by source and participant.

In regard to this clone: The antigen it binds to is not known. Base quality data are lacking; no much larger clone is found one base away.

The chain was built from TRBV7-9 and TRBJ2-1, with the identity of the D gene unclear. Material: peripheral blood. The clonotype was recovered from a human donor in a cohort sampled during active or convalescent COVID-19. The CDR3 corresponds to CASSFPTELEQFF. The base sequence is TGTGCCAGCAGCTTCCCCACTGAGTTAGAGCAGTTCTTC.